This T cell receptor (beta chain) was identified in a study of blood T cells in healthy people across ages. Points from the study as a whole: It was held that diversity estimates obtained from one million T cells represented underestimates.

Concerning this clonotype itself: The antigen remains undetermined.

Alongside a J-beta primer mix, a sample-barcoded 5' primer served in a second PCR lasting roughly 7 to 11 cycles. MiXCR, applied by TCRdb to the 5' RACE reads, yields one record per CDR3 protein. The table has roughly 2 million distinct CDR3 sequences, 40% to 55% seen once. Germline loops: CDR1 SGHTA, CDR2 FQGNSA. V was pared by 0 bases and J by 1 base, with 11 bases between. This CDR3 has 16 amino acids. Material: blood. The chain has TRBV7-2 and TRBJ2-3; weak D call: TRBD1 (6 bases). This TCR was sampled from a middle-aged woman in good health. CDR3 in DNA: TGTGCCAGCAGCTTAGCGCAGGGGATCGGCACAGATACGCAGTATTTT. It is translated as CASSLAQGIGTDTQYF. The complete variable domain, with remaining parts taken from reference TRBV7-2 and TRBJ2-3, reads GAGVSQSPSNKVTEKGKDVELRCDPISGHTALYWYRQSLGQGLEFLIYFQGNSAPDKSGLPSDRFSAERTGGSVSTLTIQRTQQEDSAVYLCASSLAQGIGTDTQYFGPGTRLTVL.